This record covers a single T cell receptor (beta chain). Its target is unknown. The record originates from a study of cytomegalovirus exposure and HLA in healthy donors. Points from the study as a whole: Later analysis found that TCR beta chains associated with HLA were more clonally expanded than other, equally common chains.

Primers: 60 Vbeta forward and 13 Jbeta reverse. Method: immunoSEQ multiplex PCR; TCRdb's copy keeps in-frame clones and lacks some. Here the sample spans fewer than 200,000 clones, approximately 70% being singletons. The receptor was isolated from a human donor in good health. Sequences were obtained from PBMCs.

CDR3 sequence: CASSLDRGNQPQHF. DNA for the CDR3: TGTGCCAGCAGCCTGGACAGGGGAAATCAGCCCCAGCATTTT. This sequence joins TRBV6-5 and TRBJ1-5; 9 nucleotides agree with TRBD1. The CDR3 covers 14 residues. Germline trimming cut 6 bases from V and 4 bases from J; bases unmatched to any gene: 4. CDR1 MNHEY and CDR2 SVGAGI come from the germline V gene.